These 14 T cell receptor beta chains came from one sample sequenced in a study of blood T cell repertoires in COVID-19. The data were produced by immunoSEQ multiplex PCR, yet TCRdb's version contains in-frame clones alone and is incomplete. In the table there are 150,000 to 200,000 clones, about 87% of which are singletons. The sequenced material came from peripheral blood. Every receptor here comes from a woman aged 55-70 years who had recovered from COVID-19.

The rearrangement joins TRBV7-2 to TRBJ2-3; D is uncertain. The V end lost 2 bases, the J end lost 2 bases, and 8 bases lay between the germline ends. Per germline, CDR1 SGHTA and CDR2 FQGNSA. The CDR3 runs to 14 residues. The CDR3 DNA follows: TGTGCCAGCAGCTTAAACTTTTACACAGATACGCAGTATTTT. As protein: CASSLNFYTDTQYF.

The chain combines TRBV28 with TRBJ2-5; the D gene is possibly TRBD2 (7 bases). Germline lookup yields CDR1 MDHEN and CDR2 SYDVKM. This CDR3 comprises 14 residues. Trimming removed 6 bases from V and 3 bases from J, with 14 bases in between. The CDR3 nucleotides read TGTGCCAGCAGACAGGGAGGGGAGGAAGAGACCCAGTACTTC. This encodes CASRQGGEEETQYF.

This chain connects TRBV10-2 to TRBJ2-3; 7 bases match TRBD1. V dropped 3 bases and J dropped 4; count of bases not matched to a gene: 16. From germline, CDR1 is WSHSY and CDR2 SAAADI. This CDR3 has 18 residues. The CDR3 loop is CASSDPSNQGVVADTQYF. As DNA, the CDR3 is TGCGCCAGCAGTGACCCATCGAACCAGGGGGTGGTAGCAGATACGCAGTATTTT.

This chain joins TRBV7-9 and TRBJ1-6; D is uncertain. Per germline, CDR1 SEHNR and CDR2 FQNEAQ (reference sequence). CDR3 length: 14 residues. The V and J ends lost 6 bases and 5 bases respectively, with 11 bases between them. The CDR3 spells CASRHQRDNSPLHF. The CDR3 DNA follows: TGTGCCAGCAGGCACCAGCGGGATAATTCACCCCTCCACTTT.

J is TRBJ2-5 and V is TRBV3-1 (or the pseudogene TRBV3-2); 10 bases align to TRBD2. The CDR3 is made up of 16 amino acids. Germline loops: CDR1 LGHDT, CDR2 YNNKEL (reference sequence). Trimming cost V 1 base and J 4 bases; bases outside gene matches: 6. CDR3 amino acids: CASSQGTQRGGETQYF. In nucleotides, the CDR3 is TGTGCCAGCAGCCAAGGGACCCAGCGGGGGGGAGAGACCCAGTACTTC.

This clone was detected only once. The V and J genes are TRBV11-2 and TRBJ1-2, with TRBD1 matching 8 bases. With V trimmed by 2 bases and J by 8 bases, 13 bases remained unmatched. CDR1 and CDR2 from the germline V gene are SGHAT and FQNNGV. The length of the CDR3 is 16 residues. The CDR3 reads CASSLNEDRTGRGYTF. DNA of the CDR3: TGTGCCAGCAGCTTAAATGAGGATAGGACAGGGAGAGGCTACACCTTC.

This chain links TRBV6-5 with TRBJ1-1, with 9 positions matching TRBD1. V was pared by 6 bases and J by 10 bases, with 15 bases of the junction left unmatched. The CDR3 extends over 15 amino acids. The germline V gene encodes CDR1 MNHEY and CDR2 SVGAGI. The CDR3 DNA follows: TGTGCCAGCAGAGATGCGGGGACAGGGCTTTTTGTAGCTTTCTTT. It is translated as CASRDAGTGLFVAFF.

V gene TRBV10-1 combines with J gene TRBJ2-7, with 7 bases that match TRBD1. V was pared by 6 bases and J by 1 base, with 3 bases of the junction left unmatched. Germline-derived CDR1 and CDR2 are WNHNN and SYGVQD (reference sequence). The CDR3 runs to 13 residues. The CDR3 nucleotides are TGCGCCAGCAGCCCGGGACAGTCCTACGAGCAGTACTTC. The encoded protein is CASSPGQSYEQYF.

This rearrangement joins TRBV9 to TRBJ2-5; 8 bases agree with TRBD1. Germline CDR1 is SGDLS and CDR2 is YYNGEE. The junction had 3 bases not matched to a gene; V was cut back by 3 bases and J by 2 bases. This CDR3 has 14 amino acids. The CDR3 sequence is CASSGTGLQETQYF. The CDR3 nucleotides read TGTGCCAGCAGCGGGACAGGGTTGCAAGAGACCCAGTACTTC.

The chain couples TRBV6-5 to TRBJ1-4, with TRBD1 as a possible D gene (5 bases). Between the trimmed V and J ends, which lost 0 bases and 3 bases, there was a span of 11 bases. Germline V gene sequence: CDR1 MNHEY, CDR2 SVGAGI. CDR3 length equals 16 residues. Here the CDR3 reads CASSYSIPGSNEKLFF. CDR3 in DNA: TGTGCCAGCAGTTACTCGATTCCAGGGTCTAATGAAAAACTGTTTTTT.

This clone was counted once. This chain links TRBV10-3 with TRBJ2-2, with 7 positions matching TRBD1. V lost 8 bases, J lost 5 bases, and 5 bases stayed unmatched. The V gene's germline CDR1 is ENHRY and CDR2 SYGVKD. This CDR3 has 13 residues. In DNA form, the CDR3 reads TGTGCCATCGCCCTGGGACAGACCGGGGAGCTGTTTTTT. Translation gives CAIALGQTGELFF.

The CDR3 loop is CASSQDRVGYTF. DNA for the CDR3: TGCGCCAGCAGCCAGGACAGGGTTGGCTACACCTTC. This chain joins TRBV5-1 and TRBJ1-2; 8 bases fit TRBD1. J lost 7 bases, V lost 4 bases, and 3 bases had no gene match. Looked up from germline, CDR1 is SGHRS and CDR2 is YFSETQ. The CDR3 is 12 amino acids.

The sample holds one count of this clone. An end of the junction does not agree with germline; a read error may underlie this. The chain has TRBV4-3 and TRBJ1-1, with 7 positions matching TRBD1. The CDR3 extends over 15 amino acids. Per the germline V gene, CDR1 is LGHNA and CDR2 is YSLEER. CDR3 coding DNA: TGCGCCAGCAGCCCAAGGACAGGTAGGAACGCTGAAGCTTTCTTT. Its protein is CASSPRTGRNAEAFF.

V gene TRBV28 combines with J gene TRBJ2-7; 7 bases map to TRBD2. CDR3 length equals 14 residues. Trimming took 8 bases from V and 7 from J; bases not matched to a gene: 14. Germline CDR1 MDHEN, CDR2 SYDVKM. Written as DNA, the CDR3 is TGTGCCAGCTACAACGGGGGGAGCTTAAAAGAGCAGTACTTC. Amino acid sequence: CASYNGGSLKEQYF.